This T cell receptor (beta chain) appears in the sequencing data of a study of CD8 T cells in Susac syndrome (dated by TCRdb to between 2018 and 2021). Study-wide context: Whether CD8+ T cell activation and differentiation in Susac syndrome was antigen driven was tested using repertoire sequencing. What the research found in general, with its limitations: The study acknowledged that relatively few individuals were included in the TCR sequencing and HLA analysis.

Peripheral blood CD8+ and CD4+ T cells from healthy donors, Susac syndrome patients and multiple sclerosis patients were profiled by high-throughput TCR beta sequencing. Healthy donors were age- and sex-matched controls. CD8+ TEMRA cells were enriched by FACS, while bulk CD8+ and CD4+ T cells were purified by magnetic negative isolation. Blood was collected in EDTA tubes and processed within 24 hours, with PBMCs isolated through density gradient centrifugation. PBMCs intended for TCR sequencing were frozen in liquid nitrogen and were later thawed in a 37 degrees C water bath. Purity of sorted or isolated CD4+, CD8+ and CD8+ TEMRA cells was at least 90%. Looking up the germline V gene yields CDR1 LGHNT and CDR2 FRNRAP. The CDR3 holds 14 amino acids from the cysteine to the phenylalanine. The DNA shown is the 42-base CDR3, in frame from base 1. V loses 5 bases at its end and J loses 0 bases; junction bases beyond the gene matches: 3.

RNA was extracted using the RNeasy kit, and roughly 0.5 to 1 microgram was reverse transcribed with random hexamers. TCR beta CDR3 regions were amplified with the immunoSEQ multiplex PCR assay covering 54 Vbeta and 13 Jbeta segments. PCR amplification bias was corrected using a synthetic template baseline for primer optimization and computational correction. In the source study's methods: Reads were assigned to V, D and J genes according to IMGT and analyzed in immunoSEQ Analyzer, with only productive sequences retained. Clonality was calculated as one minus the Shannon entropy normalized by log2 of the number of productive unique sequences. For each patient and control, public and private clones were evaluated among the 100 most prevalent clones. Susac-specific clones were defined as absent from healthy and MS cohorts, approximately 1,000 published viral clones and other ImmuneACCESS disease sequences. TCRdb reanalyzed the raw reads on its own, using fastp at Q25 for trimming and MiXCR for clone calling, and kept in-frame beta chains. Rows matching on CDR3 protein sequence are summarized as one entry with the most common DNA and genes. For this entry, the V and J calls and clone size follow TCRdb and not the study's own pipeline. The sample has 150,000 to 200,000 distinct CDR3 sequences on record, roughly 95% of them singletons. The ten largest clones take up 0.13% of the sample.

As to this clonotype: The antigen it binds to is not known. There are no base qualities to consult, and no much larger clone falls within one base.

This receptor was taken from a human donor in good health. The sequencing input was CD4+ T cells from PBMCs. The chain is made from TRBV12-5 and TRBJ2-7; 8 central nucleotides agree with TRBD1. The CDR3 amino acid sequence is: CASGPGQASYEQYF. The bases read TGTGCTAGTGGTCCGGGACAGGCCTCCTACGAGCAGTACTTC. Extended through the reference TRBV12-5 and TRBJ2-7 proteins, this CDR3 yields the full variable domain: DARVTQTPRHKVTEMGQEVTMRCQPILGHNTVFWYRQTMMQGLELLAYFRNRAPLDDSGMPKDRFSAEMPDATLATLKIQPSEPRDSAVYFCASGPGQASYEQYFGPGTRLTVT.